This TCR beta chain was captured by sequencing in a study of naive CD8 T cells in extremely preterm neonates. Clones were read by immunoSEQ multiplex PCR, and TCRdb kept only the in-frame ones, dropping some. The sample includes thousands of clones, 95% to 98% of them seen just once. Broader study findings: Compared with older groups, preterm CDR3s were shorter, with fewer N additions and less trimming. Shared CDR3 nucleotide sequences: preterm over 2.5%, term about 0.37%, children about 0.028%, adults 0.0095% to 0.01%.

Deliveries were elective term cesareans at roughly 35-41 weeks, with no labor or membrane rupture. Pregnancies with fetal demise were excluded. Comments on this clone: What it binds is unknown.

With 2 bases removed from V and 2 bases from J, the gap between germline ends came to 18 bases. The germline V gene has CDR1 SNHLY and CDR2 FYNNEI. This CDR3 region has 17 residues. The TCR sequence derives from a newborn in good health. This chain joins TRBV2 and TRBJ1-1, with a possible D match to TRBD1 (5 bases). Sequenced input: naive CD8+ T cells from cord blood. The DNA for the CDR3 is TGTGCCAGCAGTGAACGGCAGGGTTGGGGCGGAAACACTGAAGCTTTCTTT. This encodes CASSERQGWGGNTEAFF.